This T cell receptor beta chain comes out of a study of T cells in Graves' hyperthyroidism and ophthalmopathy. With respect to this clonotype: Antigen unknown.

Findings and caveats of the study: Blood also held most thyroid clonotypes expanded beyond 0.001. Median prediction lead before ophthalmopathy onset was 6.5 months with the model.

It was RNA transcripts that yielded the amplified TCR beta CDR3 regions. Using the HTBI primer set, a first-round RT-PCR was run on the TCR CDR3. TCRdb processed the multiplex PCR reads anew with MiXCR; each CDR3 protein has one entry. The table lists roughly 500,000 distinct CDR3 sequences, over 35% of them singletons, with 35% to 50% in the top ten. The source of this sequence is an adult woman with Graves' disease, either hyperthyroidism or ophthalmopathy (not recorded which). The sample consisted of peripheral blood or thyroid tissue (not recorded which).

CDR3 coding DNA: TGTGCCAGCAGCGAGGCCGGGACAGAAAATGAAAAACTGTTTTTT. Translation gives CASSEAGTENEKLFF. This rearrangement joins TRBV7-9 to TRBJ1-4; 7 bases line up with TRBD1. With 5 bases clipped from V and 5 bases from J, the junction kept 8 bases outside the gene matches. CDR1 is SEHNR, CDR2 FQNEAQ, per germline (reference sequence). The length of the CDR3 is 15 residues.